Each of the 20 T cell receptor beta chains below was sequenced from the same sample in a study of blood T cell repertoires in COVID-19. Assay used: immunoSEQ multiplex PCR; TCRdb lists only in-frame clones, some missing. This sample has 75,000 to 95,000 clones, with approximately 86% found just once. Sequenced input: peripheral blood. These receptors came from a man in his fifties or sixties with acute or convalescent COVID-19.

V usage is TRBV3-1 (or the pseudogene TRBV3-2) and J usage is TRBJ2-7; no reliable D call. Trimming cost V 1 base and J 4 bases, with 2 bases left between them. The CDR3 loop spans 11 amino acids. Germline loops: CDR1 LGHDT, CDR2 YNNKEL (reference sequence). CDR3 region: CASSQAYEQYF. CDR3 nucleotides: TGTGCCAGCAGCCAAGCTTACGAGCAGTACTTC.

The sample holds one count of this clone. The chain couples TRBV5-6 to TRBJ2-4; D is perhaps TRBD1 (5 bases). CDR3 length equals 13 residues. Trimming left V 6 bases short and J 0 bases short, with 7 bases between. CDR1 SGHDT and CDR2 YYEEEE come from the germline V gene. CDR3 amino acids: CASTGIAKNIQYF. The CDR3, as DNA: TGTGCCAGCACAGGGATAGCCAAAAACATTCAGTACTTC.

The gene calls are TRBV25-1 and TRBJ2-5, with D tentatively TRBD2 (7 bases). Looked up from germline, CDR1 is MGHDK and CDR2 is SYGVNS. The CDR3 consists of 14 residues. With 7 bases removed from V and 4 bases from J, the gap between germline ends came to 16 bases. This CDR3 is CASTGWGGLETQYF. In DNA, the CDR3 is TGTGCCAGCACCGGATGGGGGGGGCTAGAGACCCAGTACTTC.

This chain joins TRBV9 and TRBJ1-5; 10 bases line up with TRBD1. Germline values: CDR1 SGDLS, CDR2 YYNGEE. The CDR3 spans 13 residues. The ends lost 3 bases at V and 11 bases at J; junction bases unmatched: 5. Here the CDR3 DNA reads TGTGCCAGCAGCGGGGACAGGGGTGAGTCCCAGCATTTT. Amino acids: CASSGDRGESQHF.

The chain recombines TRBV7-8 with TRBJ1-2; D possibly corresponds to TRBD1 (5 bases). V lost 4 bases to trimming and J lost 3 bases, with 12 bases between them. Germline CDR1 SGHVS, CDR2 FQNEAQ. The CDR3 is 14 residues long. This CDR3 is CASSSQGFDYGYTF. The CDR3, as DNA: TGTGCCAGCAGCTCCCAGGGATTCGACTATGGCTACACCTTC.

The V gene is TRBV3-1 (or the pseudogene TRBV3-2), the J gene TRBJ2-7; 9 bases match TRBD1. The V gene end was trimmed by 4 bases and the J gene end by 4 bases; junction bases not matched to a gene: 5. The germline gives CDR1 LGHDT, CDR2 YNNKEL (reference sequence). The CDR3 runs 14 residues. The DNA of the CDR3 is TGTGCCAGCAGCCCCCGGGACAGGGTGTACGAGCAGTACTTC. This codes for CASSPRDRVYEQYF.

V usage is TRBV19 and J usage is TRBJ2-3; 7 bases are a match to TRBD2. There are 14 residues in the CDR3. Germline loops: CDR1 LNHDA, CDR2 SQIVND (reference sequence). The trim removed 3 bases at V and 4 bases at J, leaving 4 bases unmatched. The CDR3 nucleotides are TGTGCCAGTAGTATGCGGGAGTTGGCAGATACGCAGTATTTT. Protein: CASSMRELADTQYF.

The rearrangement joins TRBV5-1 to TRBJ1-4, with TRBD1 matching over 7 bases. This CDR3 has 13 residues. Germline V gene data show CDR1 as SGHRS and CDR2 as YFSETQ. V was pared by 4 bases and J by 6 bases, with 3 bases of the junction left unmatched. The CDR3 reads CASSRTGDEKLFF. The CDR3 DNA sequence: TGCGCCAGCAGCCGAACAGGGGATGAAAAACTGTTTTTT. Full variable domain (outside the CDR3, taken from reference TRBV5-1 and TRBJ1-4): KAGVTQTPRYLIKTRGQQVTLSCSPISGHRSVSWYQQTPGQGLQFLFEYFSETQRNKGNFPGRFSGRQFSNSRSEMNVSTLELGDSALYLCASSRTGDEKLFFGSGTQLSVL.

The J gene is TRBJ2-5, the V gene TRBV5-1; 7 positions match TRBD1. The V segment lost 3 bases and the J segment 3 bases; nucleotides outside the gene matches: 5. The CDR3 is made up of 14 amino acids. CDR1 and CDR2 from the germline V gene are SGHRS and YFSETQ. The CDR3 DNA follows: TGCGCCAGCAGCTCGGGACAGTTAAAAGAGACCCAGTACTTC. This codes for CASSSGQLKETQYF.

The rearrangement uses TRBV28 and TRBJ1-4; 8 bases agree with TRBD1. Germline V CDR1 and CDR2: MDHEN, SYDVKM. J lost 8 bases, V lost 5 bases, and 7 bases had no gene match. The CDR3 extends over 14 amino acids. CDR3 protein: CASSRGQDEEKLFF. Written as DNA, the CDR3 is TGTGCCAGCAGTAGGGGACAGGATGAGGAAAAACTGTTTTTT.

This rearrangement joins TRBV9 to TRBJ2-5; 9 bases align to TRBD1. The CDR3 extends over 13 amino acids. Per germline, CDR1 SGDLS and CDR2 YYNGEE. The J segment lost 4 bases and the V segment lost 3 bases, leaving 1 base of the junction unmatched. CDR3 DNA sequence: TGTGCCAGCAGCGAGACAGGGGGAGAGACCCAGTACTTC. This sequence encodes CASSETGGETQYF.

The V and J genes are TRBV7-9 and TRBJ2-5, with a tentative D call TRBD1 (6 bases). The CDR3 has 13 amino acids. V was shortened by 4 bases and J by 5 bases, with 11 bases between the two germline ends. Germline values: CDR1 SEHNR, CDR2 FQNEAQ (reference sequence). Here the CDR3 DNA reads TGTGCCAGCAGCTCACAGGGCCTGGAGACCCAGTACTTC. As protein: CASSSQGLETQYF.

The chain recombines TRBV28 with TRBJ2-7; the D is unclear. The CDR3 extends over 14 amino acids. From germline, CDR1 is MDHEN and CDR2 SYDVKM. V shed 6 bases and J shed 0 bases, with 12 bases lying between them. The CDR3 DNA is TGTGCCAGCAGCCACGCCCAGGCCTCCTACGAGCAGTACTTC. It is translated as CASSHAQASYEQYF.

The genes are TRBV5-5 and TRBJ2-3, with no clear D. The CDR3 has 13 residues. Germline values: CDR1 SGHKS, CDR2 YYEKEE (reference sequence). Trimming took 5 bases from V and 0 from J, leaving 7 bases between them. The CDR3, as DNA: TGTGCCAGCAGTCCCTTGAGCACAGATACGCAGTATTTT. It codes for CASSPLSTDTQYF.

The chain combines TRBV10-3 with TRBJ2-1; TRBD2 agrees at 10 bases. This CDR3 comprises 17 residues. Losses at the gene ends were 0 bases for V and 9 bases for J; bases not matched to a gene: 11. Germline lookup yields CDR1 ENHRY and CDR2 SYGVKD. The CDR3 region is CAISESSFLAGAGEQFF. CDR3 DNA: TGTGCCATCAGTGAGTCGAGTTTTCTAGCGGGAGCGGGTGAGCAGTTCTTC.

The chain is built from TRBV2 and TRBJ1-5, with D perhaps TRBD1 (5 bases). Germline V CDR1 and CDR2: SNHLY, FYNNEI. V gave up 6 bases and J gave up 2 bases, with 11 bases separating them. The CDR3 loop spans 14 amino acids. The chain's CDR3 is CASSKGDGNQPQHF. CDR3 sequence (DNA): TGTGCCAGCAGCAAAGGGGATGGCAATCAGCCCCAGCATTTT. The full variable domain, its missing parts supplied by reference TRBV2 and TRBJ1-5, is EPEVTQTPSHQVTQMGQEVILRCVPISNHLYFYWYRQILGQKVEFLVSFYNNEISEKSEIFDDQFSVERPDGSNFTLKIRSTKLEDSAMYFCASSKGDGNQPQHFGDGTRLSIL.

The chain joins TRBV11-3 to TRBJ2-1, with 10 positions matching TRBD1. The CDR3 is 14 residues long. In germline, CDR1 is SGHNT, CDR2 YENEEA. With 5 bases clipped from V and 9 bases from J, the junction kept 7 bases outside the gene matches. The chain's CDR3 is CASSDPTGGGEQFF. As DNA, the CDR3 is TGTGCCAGCAGCGATCCGACAGGGGGCGGTGAGCAGTTCTTC.

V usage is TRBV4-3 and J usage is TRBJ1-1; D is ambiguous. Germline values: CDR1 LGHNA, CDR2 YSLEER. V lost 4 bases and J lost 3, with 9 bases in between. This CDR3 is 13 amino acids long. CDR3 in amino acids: CASSPGIYTEAFF. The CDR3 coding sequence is TGCGCCAGCAGCCCCGGGATTTACACTGAAGCTTTCTTT.

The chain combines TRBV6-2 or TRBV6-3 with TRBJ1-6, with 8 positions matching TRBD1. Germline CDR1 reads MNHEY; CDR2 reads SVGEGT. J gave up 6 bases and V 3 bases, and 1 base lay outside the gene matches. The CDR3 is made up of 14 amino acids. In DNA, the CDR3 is TGTGCCAGCAGTTATGGACAGGGTAATTCACCCCTCCACTTT. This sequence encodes CASSYGQGNSPLHF.

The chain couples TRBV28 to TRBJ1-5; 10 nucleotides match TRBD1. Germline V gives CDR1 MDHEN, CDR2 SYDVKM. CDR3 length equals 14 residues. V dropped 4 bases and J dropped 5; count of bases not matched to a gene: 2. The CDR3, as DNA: TGTGCCAGCAGTTCCGGACAGGGGGATCAGCCCCAGCATTTT. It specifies CASSSGQGDQPQHF.